These T cell receptor beta chains were read from a single sample in a study of blood T cells in healthy people across ages. One entry per CDR3 protein results from TCRdb running MiXCR on the 5' RACE reads. Among some 750,000 distinct CDR3 sequences listed, approximately 22% were seen once. Source material: blood. The receptor source for this set is a man in his 70s in good health. CDR3s include the opening cysteine and the closing phenylalanine or tryptophan. Fields, in order: V gene, D gene, clone size, J gene, CDR3 length, CDR3 protein, CDR3 DNA. A D gene is named only where the DNA matches it firmly. Size is stated for part of the rows, as once, few or many counts, or as a class when the clone is expanded.

>TRBV20-1|.|.|TRBJ2-2|15
CSARDLRVSPGELFF
TGCAGTGCTAGAGATCTGAGAGTTTCACCCGGGGAGCTGTTTTTT
>TRBV6-5|TRBD1|few|TRBJ1-6|15
CASSYEGAPNSPLHF
TGTGCCAGCAGTTATGAGGGGGCTCCTAATTCACCCCTCCACTTT
>TRBV4-1|TRBD1|.|TRBJ1-2|15
CASSQPDRENDGYTF
TGCGCCAGCAGCCAACCCGACAGGGAGAACGATGGCTACACCTTC
>TRBV7-9|.|.|TRBJ2-1|16
CASSLAVSLSYNEQFF
TGTGCCAGCAGCTTAGCGGTCTCACTCTCCTACAATGAGCAGTTCTTC
>TRBV24-1|.|.|TRBJ2-2|15
CATSGGGGDTGELFF
TGTGCCACCAGCGGAGGTGGGGGCGACACCGGGGAGCTGTTTTTT
>TRBV19|TRBD2|many|TRBJ2-1|16
CASSSPGLAAYNEQFF
TGTGCCAGTAGTAGTCCGGGACTAGCGGCCTACAATGAGCAGTTCTTC
>TRBV11-3|.|.|TRBJ2-5|14
CASSLVTSLETQYF
TGTGCCAGCAGCTTAGTAACTAGCCTAGAGACCCAGTACTTC
>TRBV7-9|.|.|TRBJ2-6|16
CASSLEWSSGANVLTF
TGTGCCAGCAGCTTAGAATGGTCCTCTGGGGCCAACGTCCTGACTTTC
>TRBV2|.|many|TRBJ2-3|13
CASNPRGTDTQYF
TGTGCCAGCAACCCCCGAGGCACAGATACGCAGTATTTT
>TRBV2|TRBD2|.|TRBJ2-5|16
CASREGLARSQETQYF
TGTGCCAGCAGGGAGGGACTAGCGAGGTCCCAAGAGACCCAGTACTTC
>TRBV3-1|.|.|TRBJ2-1|12
CASSQSYDEQFF
TGTGCCAGCAGCCAGAGCTACGATGAGCAGTTCTTC
>TRBV29-1|TRBD1|.|TRBJ1-1|14
CSVEWVTGGTEAFF
TGCAGCGTTGAATGGGTGACAGGGGGCACTGAAGCTTTCTTT
>TRBV18|.|few|TRBJ2-3|14
CASSPSGVSDTQYF
TGTGCCAGCTCCCCGTCGGGGGTCTCAGATACGCAGTATTTT
>TRBV12-3/TRBV12-4|TRBD1|few|TRBJ2-5|15
CASSFRGTGGSGQYF
TGTGCCAGCAGCTTTCGCGGGACAGGGGGCTCAGGGCAGTACTTC
>TRBV6-6|.|.|TRBJ2-3|14
CASSYDVTTDTQYF
TGTGCCAGCAGTTATGACGTGACTACAGATACGCAGTATTTT